These 30 T cell receptor beta chains share one sample of origin, sequenced in a study of vaccination and CD4 T cells after COVID-19. Antigen specificity for these receptors is unknown. Cultured CD4+ T cell DNA underwent sequencing with the Oncomine TCR Beta short-read assay. TCRdb itself ran the PCR reads through MiXCR, one entry per CDR3 protein. Among thousands of distinct CDR3 sequences listed, roughly 61% were seen once. Treatment given: approximately 9-day PBMC culture with coronavirus spike peptide pools or control peptides (ViraFEST assay). Specimen: CD4+ T cells from blood, cultured in vitro. These receptors came from a human donor who had recovered from COVID-19.

This chain links TRBV7-6 with TRBJ2-3; D is undetermined. Germline V gene sequence: CDR1 SGHVS, CDR2 FNYEAQ. The CDR3 sequence is 14 residues long. Trimming pared 5 bases from V and 2 bases from J, leaving 11 bases between. The chain's CDR3 is CASSPSGVTDTQYF. The CDR3 DNA sequence: TGTGCCAGCAGCCCAAGTGGGGTCACAGATACGCAGTATTTT.

This clonotype occurred once. The gene calls are TRBV20-1 and TRBJ2-3; TRBD2 is a possible D gene (6 bases). The CDR3 contains 12 residues. Germline V CDR1 and CDR2: DFQATT, SNEGSKA (reference sequence). V lost 3 bases to trimming and J lost 4 bases, with 8 bases between them. The CDR3 loop reads CSASGSPDTQYF. For the CDR3, the DNA is TGCAGTGCTAGCGGGAGCCCAGATACGCAGTATTTT.

J is TRBJ1-1 and V is TRBV4-2; TRBD1 is a possible D gene (5 bases). V was clipped by 4 bases and J by 11 bases, with 17 bases between them. Germline assignment: CDR1 LGHNA and CDR2 YNFKEQ. The CDR3 spans 13 residues. Here the CDR3 reads CASSPPAGFFAFF. The CDR3, as DNA: TGTGCCAGCAGCCCGCCTGCAGGGTTCTTTGCTTTCTTT.

The chain recombines TRBV25-1 with TRBJ2-1; 13 bases fit TRBD2. Trimming took 6 bases from V and 9 from J; bases not matched to a gene: 8. The CDR3 loop spans 15 amino acids. Germline assignment: CDR1 MGHDK and CDR2 SYGVNS. The CDR3 nucleotides read TGTGCCAGCAGAGATGACGGACTAGCGGGAGTTGAGCAGTTCTTC. Translation: CASRDDGLAGVEQFF.

V and J are TRBV11-3 and TRBJ2-1; possible D gene TRBD1, 6 bases. CDR1 and CDR2 from the germline V gene are SGHNT and YENEEA. V shed 6 bases and J shed 6 bases, with 12 bases lying between them. This CDR3 contains 13 residues. This CDR3 reads CASRTGTSNEQFF. As DNA, the CDR3 is TGTGCCAGCAGAACCGGGACAAGCAATGAGCAGTTCTTC.

The V and J genes are TRBV2 and TRBJ2-5; 15 nucleotides match TRBD2. The CDR3 contains 14 residues. Germline V gene sequence: CDR1 SNHLY, CDR2 FYNNEI. Germline trimming cut 10 bases from V and 2 bases from J; bases unmatched to any gene: 2. CDR3 DNA sequence: TGTGCCACGGGACTAGCGGGGGGTCAAGAGACCCAGTACTTC. Its translation: CATGLAGGQETQYF.

The rearrangement links TRBV11-2 to TRBJ2-3; the D is unclear. Trimming took 10 bases from V and 0 from J, leaving 11 bases between them. The length of the CDR3 is 13 residues. The germline CDR1 and CDR2 sequences are SGHAT and FQNNGV. The CDR3 coding sequence is TGTGCCACCAACGTCCCTAGCACAGATACGCAGTATTTT. It encodes CATNVPSTDTQYF.

CDR3 DNA sequence: TGTGCCAGCAGGGTAGGCGGGGAGCTGTTTTTT. It yields the protein CASRVGGELFF. The gene calls are TRBV6-1 and TRBJ2-2; D remains unclear. From germline, CDR1 is MNHNS and CDR2 SASEGT. V lost 6 bases and J lost 7, with 6 bases in between. The CDR3 sequence is 11 residues long.

The rearrangement uses TRBV2 and TRBJ2-7, with 7 nucleotides matching TRBD1. Trimming removed 6 bases from V and 7 bases from J; junction bases left unmatched: 6. The CDR3 length is 12 residues. Germline V gene data show CDR1 as SNHLY and CDR2 as FYNNEI. The DNA for the CDR3 is TGTGCCAGCAGCCGGGGACAGAGTGAGCAGTACTTC. Amino acid sequence: CASSRGQSEQYF.

The V call is TRBV20-1, the J call TRBJ1-3; possible D gene TRBD1, 5 bases. Germline loops: CDR1 DFQATT, CDR2 SNEGSKA (reference sequence). V gave up 8 bases and J gave up 2 bases, with 7 bases separating them. The CDR3 is 11 amino acids. CDR3 sequence reads: CSSGAGNTIYF. The CDR3 region has the DNA TGCAGTTCGGGGGCTGGAAACACCATATATTTT.

The chain combines TRBV28 with TRBJ2-3; D is undetermined. The CDR3 totals 14 residues. V lost 6 bases, J lost 4 bases, and 14 bases lay in between. Germline assignment: CDR1 MDHEN and CDR2 SYDVKM. CDR3 in amino acids: CASRSPSGSDTQYF. The CDR3 DNA reads TGTGCCAGCAGGTCACCTTCTGGCTCAGATACGCAGTATTTT.

The chain couples TRBV30 to TRBJ1-1; 10 bases agree with TRBD1. This CDR3 has 14 amino acids. Unmatched junction bases numbered 3, after V lost 1 base and J lost 4 bases. Germline V CDR1 and CDR2: GTSNPN, SVGIG (reference sequence). CDR3 amino acids: CAWSGRTGGTEAFF. The CDR3 nucleotides read TGTGCCTGGAGTGGTCGGACAGGGGGCACTGAAGCTTTCTTT.

Only one count was recorded for this clonotype. The chain carries TRBV12-3 or TRBV12-4 and TRBJ2-7, with TRBD1 matching 9 bases. The CDR3 totals 13 residues. Losses at the gene ends were 9 bases for V and 6 bases for J; bases not matched to a gene: 9. CDR3 bases: TGTGCCAGTAAAGGGGACAGGGAGGCCGAGCAGTACTTC. It yields the protein CASKGDREAEQYF.

The genes are TRBV29-1 and TRBJ2-7; unclear D gene. The CDR3 sequence is 13 residues long. Germline V gene sequence: CDR1 SQVTM, CDR2 ANQGSEA. V lost 0 bases, J lost 5 bases, and 11 bases lay in between. The chain's CDR3 is CSVEDSLLDEQYF. The CDR3 region has the DNA TGCAGCGTTGAAGATTCCCTCCTAGACGAGCAGTACTTC.

In its sample, this clonotype was seen once. The chain links TRBV7-9 to TRBJ1-1; unclear D gene. Germline V gene data show CDR1 as SEHNR and CDR2 as FQNEAQ (reference sequence). The CDR3 length is 13 residues. Trimming left V 5 bases short and J 5 bases short, with 12 bases between. The CDR3 DNA reads as TGTGCCAGCAGCCCCAGTGCCGTGACTGAAGCTTTCTTT. It specifies CASSPSAVTEAFF. The entire variable domain, with the rest obtained from reference TRBV7-9 and TRBJ1-1, is as follows: DTGVSQNPRHKITKRGQNVTFRCDPISEHNRLYWYRQTLGQGPEFLTYFQNEAQLEKSRLLSDRFSAERPKGSFSTLEIQRTEQGDSAMYLCASSPSAVTEAFFGQGTRLTVV.

The chain carries TRBV19 and TRBJ2-1; 9 bases map to TRBD2. The CDR3 runs 14 residues. The germline V gene has CDR1 LNHDA and CDR2 SQIVND (reference sequence). V gave up 5 bases and J gave up 8 bases; unmatched junction bases: 7. The CDR3 loop is CASSVAGESYEQFF. CDR3 sequence (DNA): TGTGCCAGTAGTGTAGCGGGAGAAAGTTATGAGCAGTTCTTC. The full variable domain, with the rest looked up from reference TRBV19 and TRBJ2-1, is DGGITQSPKYLFRKEGQNVTLSCEQNLNHDAMYWYRQDPGQGLRLIYYSQIVNDFQKGDIAEGYSVSREKKESFPLTVTSAQKNPTAFYLCASSVAGESYEQFFGPGTRLTVL.

The V gene is TRBV2, the J gene TRBJ2-7, with 9 bases lining up with TRBD1. This CDR3 spans 13 amino acids. The germline CDR1 and CDR2 sequences are SNHLY and FYNNEI. Trimming cost V 7 bases and J 6 bases; bases outside gene matches: 7. CDR3 sequence: CASTGQGSGEQYF. The CDR3 nucleotides are TGTGCCAGCACCGGACAGGGGTCGGGCGAGCAGTACTTC.

This chain uses TRBV7-2 with TRBJ2-7; D possibly corresponds to TRBD2 (6 bases). The CDR3 length is 15 residues. Germline values: CDR1 SGHTA, CDR2 FQGNSA. V lost 1 base, J lost 3 bases, and 13 bases lay in between. This CDR3 reads CASSLDGAGLYEQYF. CDR3 coding DNA: TGTGCCAGCAGCTTAGATGGAGCGGGCCTCTACGAGCAGTACTTC.

This chain links TRBV6-1 with TRBJ2-7; TRBD1 aligns across 9 bases. This CDR3 has 14 residues. J gave up 5 bases and V 6 bases, and 8 bases lay outside the gene matches. CDR1 and CDR2 from the germline V gene are MNHNS and SASEGT. The CDR3 is CASRDGDRVHEQYF. CDR3 sequence (DNA): TGTGCCAGCAGGGATGGGGACAGGGTCCACGAGCAGTACTTC.

The rearrangement links TRBV6-1 to TRBJ2-2; 10 nucleotides line up with TRBD1. Unmatched junction bases numbered 10, after V lost 6 bases and J lost 6 bases. CDR3 length: 16 amino acids. Germline CDR1 is MNHNS and CDR2 is SASEGT. The CDR3 region has the DNA TGTGCCAGCAGCACCGGGACAGGGGTGGGGTCCGGGGAGCTGTTTTTT. This gives the protein CASSTGTGVGSGELFF.

Concerning this clonotype: The junction departs from the called germline gene at one end, perhaps through a read error. The rearrangement uses TRBV28 and TRBJ1-6, with TRBD1 identical over 9 bases. The V gene's germline CDR1 is MDHEN and CDR2 SYDVKM. This CDR3 contains 14 residues. CDR3 sequence: CVSNRGLGNSPLHF. CDR3 nucleotides: TGTGTCAGCAACAGGGGGCTGGGTAATTCACCCCTCCACTTT.

The chain has TRBV27 and TRBJ1-2; 9 positions match TRBD1. Looked up from germline, CDR1 is MNHEY and CDR2 is SMNVEV (reference sequence). V was clipped by 3 bases and J by 6 bases; unmatched bases: 11. The CDR3 sequence is 16 residues long. The CDR3 sequence is CASSLSGTGNRNGYTF. The CDR3 bases are TGTGCCAGCAGTTTGTCCGGGACAGGGAATAGGAATGGCTACACCTTC.

There are a few counts of this clonotype. The rearrangement links TRBV20-1 to TRBJ1-5; no firm D call. Germline CDR1 DFQATT, CDR2 SNEGSKA (reference sequence). The CDR3 is 13 amino acids. V shed 7 bases and J shed 6 bases, with 16 bases lying between them. The CDR3: CSVNLAPGQPQHF. CDR3 bases: TGCAGTGTTAATTTGGCGCCTGGTCAGCCCCAGCATTTT.

This clonotype was recorded a few times. The rearrangement links TRBV6-1 to TRBJ2-2; tentative D call: TRBD1 (6 bases). Germline CDR1 reads MNHNS; CDR2 reads SASEGT. The CDR3 is made up of 16 amino acids. The germline V and J ends were trimmed by 6 bases and 0 bases, with 14 bases remaining between them. This CDR3 reads CASRHRDGANTGELFF. The CDR3 DNA is TGTGCCAGCAGACACAGGGACGGAGCGAACACCGGGGAGCTGTTTTTT.

The genes are TRBV6-1 and TRBJ1-2; D perhaps matches TRBD1 (5 bases). V lost 6 bases and J 4 bases, leaving 12 bases between the germline ends. In germline, CDR1 is MNHNS, CDR2 SASEGT. This CDR3 is 13 amino acids long. The CDR3 region has the DNA TGTGCCAGCAGAACTCAGGGCCCCTATGGCTACACCTTC. Translated, it gives CASRTQGPYGYTF.

The V call is TRBV12-3 or TRBV12-4, the J call TRBJ1-2, with D maybe TRBD1 (5 bases). Trimming pared 5 bases from V and 7 bases from J, leaving 17 bases between. CDR3 length: 14 amino acids. In nucleotides, the CDR3 is TGTGCCAGCAGTCTCGGGTCGGGGGTGGGTGGCTACACCTTC. It specifies CASSLGSGVGGYTF.

The V and J genes are TRBV28 and TRBJ2-3; possibly TRBD2 for D (6 bases). The CDR3 covers 16 residues. Trimming took off 2 bases at V and 4 bases at J, with 16 bases between the two ends. Germline CDR1 MDHEN, CDR2 SYDVKM. The CDR3 DNA sequence: TGTGCCAGCAGTTTACGAGAACTAGCAGGGCCAGATACGCAGTATTTT. It is translated as CASSLRELAGPDTQYF.

In its sample, this clonotype was seen once. V is TRBV28 and J is TRBJ1-3, with unresolved D. Germline CDR1 and CDR2: MDHEN and SYDVKM. The CDR3 spans 14 residues. Between the trimmed V and J ends, which lost 8 bases and 0 bases, there was a span of 11 bases. CDR3 protein: CASAPHISGNTIYF. As DNA, the CDR3 is TGTGCCAGCGCACCTCACATCTCTGGAAACACCATATATTTT.

The DNA for the CDR3 is TGCAGTGCTAGAGGAACAGGGATATACGAGCAGTACTTC. Translating gives CSARGTGIYEQYF. The chain combines TRBV20-1 with TRBJ2-7; weak D call: TRBD1 (6 bases). This CDR3 is built from 13 residues. V was pared by 1 base and J by 4 bases, with 11 bases between. CDR1 and CDR2 from the germline V gene are DFQATT and SNEGSKA (reference sequence).

This clonotype has just a few counts. This rearrangement joins TRBV28 to TRBJ1-5; possible D gene TRBD1, 6 bases. The CDR3 contains 13 residues. Germline CDR1 MDHEN, CDR2 SYDVKM. The V gene lost 6 bases and the J gene lost 6 bases, with 12 bases spanning the gap. The CDR3 nucleotides are TGTGCCAGCAGCACAGGGTTTCGTCAGCCCCAGCATTTT. It specifies CASSTGFRQPQHF. Looking up the rest from reference TRBV28 and TRBJ1-5 gives the full variable domain: DVKVTQSSRYLVKRTGEKVFLECVQDMDHENMFWYRQDPGLGLRLIYFSYDVKMKEKGDIPEGYSVSREKKERFSLILESASTNQTSMYLCASSTGFRQPQHFGDGTRLSIL.